A selection of T cell receptor beta chains follows, all from one sample in a study of blood T cell repertoires in COVID-19. Produced via immunoSEQ multiplex PCR; TCRdb's table is partial and in-frame only. This table holds roughly 75,000 clones, 65% to 85% found once. The sequencing sample was made of peripheral blood. All receptors derive from a man aged 50-59 years with COVID-19, enrolled during active disease. The CDR3 runs from the conserved cysteine through the conserved F or W. A D gene is named only where the DNA matches it firmly. Clone size appears in some rows only: once, few, many, or a class for an expanded clone.

cdr3_nt,cdr3_aa,j_call,clone_size,v_call,d_call
TGTGCCAGCAGCGTGACCCGACTGACAGATACGCAGTATTTT,CASSVTRLTDTQYF,TRBJ2-3,.,TRBV9,.
TGTGCCAGCAGCCAAGATTTAACTAGCTACAATGAGCAGTTCTTC,CASSQDLTSYNEQFF,TRBJ2-1,.,TRBV3-1/TRBV3-2,.
TGTGCCAGCAGCCCGCGACAGAACACCGGGGAGCTGTTTTTT,CASSPRQNTGELFF,TRBJ2-2,.,TRBV11-3,.
TGTGCCAGTAGTATGGGGACTAGCGGTTACGAGCAGTACTTC,CASSMGTSGYEQYF,TRBJ2-7,.,TRBV19,TRBD2
TGTGCCAGCAGCTTGAGGCAGGGTCATTCACCCCTCCACTTT,CASSLRQGHSPLHF,TRBJ1-6,.,TRBV5-6,.
TGTGCCAGCAGTGAAATCGGAGCTGAAGCTTTCTTT,CASSEIGAEAFF,TRBJ1-1,.,TRBV6-1,.
TGCGCCAGCAGCTTGGCAGGCCCGCAAGGGGAGCTGTTTTTT,CASSLAGPQGELFF,TRBJ2-2,.,TRBV5-1,.
TGTGCCACCAGTGACAAGCACGACTCTCTAGCGGCTATACATGAGCAGTTCTTC,CATSDKHDSLAAIHEQFF,TRBJ2-1,once,TRBV24-1,TRBD2
TGTGCCAGCTCACAGTATGATCTCTGGCGGAACACAGATACGCAGTATTTT,CASSQYDLWRNTDTQYF,TRBJ2-3,.,TRBV18,.
TGTGCCTGGACGGGACAGGCCTCTGGAAACACCATATATTTT,CAWTGQASGNTIYF,TRBJ1-3,.,TRBV30,TRBD1
TGTGCCAGTAGTATAACGCCGGGAGGAGGCACAGATACGCAGTATTTT,CASSITPGGGTDTQYF,TRBJ2-3,many,TRBV19,TRBD2
TGTGCCAGCAGGGGACTAGCGGGAGCGATTGAGCAGTTCTTC,CASRGLAGAIEQFF,TRBJ2-1,.,TRBV2,TRBD2
TGCGCCAGCAGCCCCCCCCGGCCGGGACAGGGGGCCTACGAGCAGTACTTC,CASSPPRPGQGAYEQYF,TRBJ2-7,.,TRBV4-1,TRBD1
TGCAGCGCGGAACGGGAGTCGACTAGAGGTAATGAGCAGTTCTTC,CSAERESTRGNEQFF,TRBJ2-1,.,TRBV29-1,.
TGTGCCAGCTCTTCGGAGTTACTTCAGCCCCAGCATTTT,CASSSELLQPQHF,TRBJ1-5,.,TRBV18,.
TGTGCCAGCAGCCTTGACAGGGGCGCCCACGAGCAGTACTTC,CASSLDRGAHEQYF,TRBJ2-7,.,TRBV21-1,.
TGCGCCAGCAGCTTGGGGACAGGGGACTCCAATTCACCCCTCCACTTT,CASSLGTGDSNSPLHF,TRBJ1-6,.,TRBV5-1,TRBD1
TGTGCCAGCAGCTTAGTTGCTGGGAGGGAAGAGACCCAGTACTTC,CASSLVAGREETQYF,TRBJ2-5,.,TRBV7-6,TRBD2
TGTGCCAGCAGCTTGAACATCCTTACTGAAGCTTTCTTT,CASSLNILTEAFF,TRBJ1-1,.,TRBV5-4,.
TGTGCCAGCAGTGTGTATCAAAAACTGTTTTTT,CASSVYQKLFF,TRBJ1-4,.,TRBV2,.
TGCGCCAGCAGCCATCCAGGGGCACTCACCTACGAGCAGTACTTC,CASSHPGALTYEQYF,TRBJ2-7,.,TRBV4-1,.
TGTGCCAGCAGCTTACTGTCGGGCGGGAGGGCCTCGACCACCGGGGAGCTGTTTTTT,CASSLLSGGRASTTGELFF,TRBJ2-2,.,TRBV7-3,TRBD2
TGTGCCAGCAGCTTTTATCGGGCTAGCGGGCCTAACTCCTACAATGAGCAGTTCTTC,CASSFYRASGPNSYNEQFF,TRBJ2-1,.,TRBV7-9,TRBD2
TGCGCCAGCAGGCTACTAGCGGGAGTGTCCTACGAGCAGTACTTC,CASRLLAGVSYEQYF,TRBJ2-7,.,TRBV4-1,TRBD2
TGCAGTGCTAGTAGCGGGGGATACACAGATACGCAGTATTTT,CSASSGGYTDTQYF,TRBJ2-3,.,TRBV20-1,TRBD2
TGTGCCAGTAGCCCGGGACGACTAGGCTCTGGGGCCAACGTCCTGACTTTC,CASSPGRLGSGANVLTF,TRBJ2-6,.,TRBV19,.
TGCAGCGTTGAAGTGAACTCCCGAGGCTACACCTTC,CSVEVNSRGYTF,TRBJ1-2,.,TRBV29-1,.
TGTGCCAGCAGTTACGCGGGACTAGCTAGGACCTACAATGAGCAGTTCTTC,CASSYAGLARTYNEQFF,TRBJ2-1,.,TRBV6-2/TRBV6-3,TRBD2
TGTGCCAGCAGTTCCAGCGGGAGAAGTCACTACGAGCAGTACTTC,CASSSSGRSHYEQYF,TRBJ2-7,.,TRBV6-5,TRBD2
TGTGCCTGGAGTTATGGACAGGATCGTCTGCGGGACACTGAAGCTTTCTTT,CAWSYGQDRLRDTEAFF,TRBJ1-1,.,TRBV30,TRBD1
TGTGCCAGTAACCTACAGGGATATAGCAATCAGCCCCAGCATTTT,CASNLQGYSNQPQHF,TRBJ1-5,.,TRBV19,.
TGTGCCAGCAGCTCACCGGGACAGGGGGCCTACAATGAGCAGTTCTTC,CASSSPGQGAYNEQFF,TRBJ2-1,.,TRBV7-3,TRBD1